This TCR beta chain was sequenced for a study of T cells in Graves' hyperthyroidism and ophthalmopathy. RNA transcripts served as the template for amplifying TCR beta CDR3 regions. In the first-round RT-PCR of the TCR CDR3, the HTBI primer set was used. TCRdb recomputed calls from the multiplex PCR reads with MiXCR, one row per CDR3 protein. The sample has about 560,000 distinct CDR3 sequences, 16% seen once. Trimming stripped 6 bases from V and 10 bases from J, with 16 bases between. This CDR3 has 13 residues. Germline V CDR1 and CDR2: WSHSY, SAAADI. The specimen was blood. The chain employs TRBV10-2 and TRBJ2-1, with D possibly being TRBD1 (5 bases). This TCR derives from a woman aged 18-29 years with Graves' hyperthyroidism. The CDR3 is CASRTVGSYEQFF. In DNA, the CDR3 is TGCGCCAGCAGGACAGTGGGGTCCTACGAGCAGTTCTTC.